This T cell receptor beta chain was profiled in a study of cytomegalovirus exposure and HLA in healthy donors. This clone was detected a few times. The study ran its PCR with 60 Vbeta and 13 Jbeta primers. Generated by immunoSEQ multiplex PCR, the TCRdb table keeps only in-frame clones and is missing some. The sample contains roughly 190,000 clones, roughly 80% of which appear only once. Germline assignment: CDR1 SNHLY and CDR2 FYNNEI. J was trimmed by 6 bases and V by 6 bases; bases with no gene match: 3. There are 13 residues in the CDR3. This sequence joins TRBV2 and TRBJ2-5; 11 bases agree with TRBD1. The clonotype was recovered from a woman aged 30 to 39 in good health and CMV-seropositive. Sequences were obtained from PBMCs. The CDR3 bases are TGTGCCAGCAGAGGGACAGGGGGAAAGACCCAGTACTTC. Translated: CASRGTGGKTQYF.